The text below deals with one TCR beta chain. The sample is drawn from a study of blood T cell repertoires in COVID-19. As for the study in general: From T cells, B-cell-depleted T cells, or PBMCs came the material, which was cDNA or gDNA.

Original processing methods: Nucleated cell counts were estimated from reference gene primer amplification. Sequencing was performed with immunoSEQ multiplex PCR; in TCRdb, only in-frame clones are kept and a portion is missing. The D gene and trimming were derived from the DNA, and the V and J assignments and clone size from that table. The sample has approximately 75,000 clones, 70% to 90% seen once. The source of this sequence is a middle-aged man with acute or convalescent COVID-19. Sequencing was carried out using peripheral blood.

CDR3 DNA sequence: TGTGCCAGCTCACCGTCCAGGGGCCAAGAGACCCAGTACTTC. Translating it yields CASSPSRGQETQYF. This chain links TRBV18 with TRBJ2-5; D is possibly TRBD1 (6 bases). Germline lookup yields CDR1 KGHSH and CDR2 LQKENI. V shed 3 bases and J shed 1 base, with 9 bases lying between them. The CDR3 has 14 amino acids. The full variable domain, rest sourced from reference TRBV18 and TRBJ2-5, is NAGVMQNPRHLVRRRGQEARLRCSPMKGHSHVYWYRQLPEEGLKFMVYLQKENIIDESGMPKERFSAEFPKEGPSILRIQQVVRGDSAAYFCASSPSRGQETQYFGPGTRLLVL.